This TCR beta chain was recovered during a study of blood T cell repertoires in COVID-19. As for the study in general: COVID-19 samples from acute and convalescent phases originated in the United States, Italy and Spain. Sample material is recorded as cDNA or gDNA derived from T cells, B-cell-depleted T cells, or PBMCs.

Original data processing: For nucleated cells, counts were estimated from reference gene primer amplification. Assay: immunoSEQ multiplex PCR; the TCRdb copy retains only in-frame clones and omits some. The V and J calls and clone size are taken from that table; D and trimming were inferred from the DNA. Counted here are 120,000 to 150,000 clones, roughly 87% occurring once; the ten biggest clones make up 0.9% to 0.95%. V shed 5 bases and J shed 2 bases, with 13 bases lying between them. Per germline, CDR1 MNHEY and CDR2 SVGAGI. This CDR3 spans 14 amino acids. Sequencing was carried out using peripheral blood. V is TRBV6-5 and J is TRBJ2-7; tentative D call: TRBD1 (6 bases). The sequence came from a woman in her forties or fifties with acute or convalescent COVID-19. Here the CDR3 reads CASSMPTGTYEQYF. The CDR3 nucleotides read TGTGCCAGCAGTATGCCGACAGGAACCTACGAGCAGTACTTC.